This TCR beta chain was documented in a study of follicular helper T cells after annual influenza vaccination. Looking at the study overall: After each seasonal flu vaccination, blood came on days 0, 7 and 28. Overall study results and limits: Recurrent ICOS+CD38+ cTfh clonotypes included tetramer and AIM influenza-specific ones. Change in circulating plasmablasts correlated with ICOS+CD38+ cTfh clonality change.

V lost 2 bases to trimming and J lost 8 bases; unmatched junction nucleotides: 14. CDR1 is GTSNPN and CDR2 is SVGIG in the germline V gene (reference sequence). This CDR3 is 16 amino acids long. Documented time point: 2014-2015 season, pre-vaccination. Sequenced by immunoSEQ multiplex PCR; TCRdb stores in-frame clones only, minus some. The sample has over 14,000 clones; about four fifths are singletons. A remark on this clone: Its antigen is undetermined.

The chain carries TRBV30 and TRBJ1-4; 7 nucleotides agree with TRBD1. The TCR sequence derives from an adult who received the influenza vaccine. Sequenced material: CXCR5- memory CD4+ T cells sorted from blood, taken on the day of influenza vaccination. In nucleotides, the CDR3 is TGTGCCTGGAGTCCTCCTTACAGGGGTAGTCGCGAAAAACTGTTTTTT. Translation gives CAWSPPYRGSREKLFF.